This T cell receptor beta chain was recorded in a study of shared clonotypes between healthy human individuals (TCRdb year 2020). For the study in its entirety: A couple of women and a few men aged 18 to 49 years were included in the cohort. For each donor, CD4 naive and CD4 memory were each given three plates, CD8 naive was given two plates, and CD8 memory was given one plate. To estimate repertoire size and how much clonotypes are shared between individuals, the study performed deep sequencing of blood TCR repertoires from roughly five healthy adults. Libraries were prepared and TCR repertoires were sequenced by different laboratories using diverse techniques, in order to increase sequencing depth and limit assay-specific biases. Per donor, leukapheresis produced somewhere between about 0.94 and 9 billion PBMCs.

In the case of this clone: It has no known antigen specificity. No per-base quality is available; no much larger clone lies one base away. At the DNA level, this CDR3 is encoded by other sequences in the same sample as well.

The donors were healthy, HIV-negative adults with no recently reported acute infections or vaccinations. Every donor was a Caucasian adult residing in Nashville, Tennessee, USA. Magnetic negative selection was used to enrich CD4+ T cells, after which naive cells were positively selected on CD45RA and the negative fraction became the memory subset. Blood was collected by leukapheresis, and PBMCs were isolated by Ficoll-Histopaque density gradient centrifugation and then cryopreserved in liquid nitrogen vapor phase. Analytical flow cytometry was used to check the purity and quantity of each magnetically sorted T cell population. From each sorted fraction, genomic DNA was isolated and quantified by UV absorbance on a Nanodrop 2000c. There are 16 amino acids in the CDR3, from cysteine to phenylalanine inclusive. The only DNA kept is the CDR3, 48 bases in frame from the first base. Via the germline V gene, CDR1 is SGHRS and CDR2 YFSETQ. After removal of 1 base from V and 2 bases from J, the junction retains 4 bases not matched to a gene.

Using the deep immunoSEQ assay, multiplex PCR amplified TCR CDR3 regions from genomic DNA. Extracted genomic DNA from each cell subset was distributed evenly across all wells of several immunoSEQ 96-well plates, and each plate was treated as a replicate. Each replicate PCR for sorted subsets received about 220 ng genomic DNA, equal to some 32,000 T cell genomes. The purified libraries were quantified using a Qubit 3.0 fluorometer, sized with a Bioanalyzer 2100, and then quantified again using the KAPA Library Quantification kit. Every immunoSEQ 96-well plate was sequenced on a dedicated single-read 150-cycle Illumina NextSeq 550 flow cell. The study's own analysis went as follows. The immunoSEQ output contained only junctional sequences without quality scores, so filtering could not match that applied to full-length reads. To assign V/J genes and CDR3, sequences were annotated using PyIR, a Python wrapper for IgBLAST v1.9, with IMGT germline references. Reads with weak V/J assignments (E-value above 1e-6), missing CDR3, stop codons, out-of-frame junctions, or ambiguous translated residues were removed. A V3J clonotype was defined by an identical inferred V gene, J gene, and CDR3 amino acid sequence. Percentage overlap between repertoires was calculated by dividing the number of shared unique clonotypes by the size of the smaller repertoire. RTK rarefaction, the Chao1 estimator, and Recon v2.1 estimates of unobserved clonotypes were used to assess repertoire richness. Generation probabilities were computed with OLGA for all TCRbeta clonotypes obtained by the gDNA method from several donors. Here the immuneACCESS table is served through TCRdb, limited to in-frame sequences with V and J called. Missing clones are a known gap in these copies; in checked studies unresolved V genes cover under half, and the rest lacks a known reason. From that table come the V and J calls and clone size; the DNA was used to work out D and trimming. A total of some 660,000 clones appear in this sample, around 73% of them only once. Jointly, the top ten make up under 2% of the sample.

Paper-wide results and their limitations: The small number of donors limited the genetic and exposure-history diversity represented. Larger estimated clonotype richness was generally found for naive subsets than for memory subsets. Sharing across several donors was observed for around 5% of naive CD4, over 3% of naive CD8, roughly 2.4% of memory CD4, and about 0.39% of memory CD8 clonotypes. Compared with non-shared clonotypes, clonotypes shared by all four sorted-subset donors had higher generation probabilities. Even with the large sequencing depth, rarefaction of the sorted-subset datasets indicated that sequencing was incomplete. Pairwise subsampling indicated that sequencing depth was expected to affect the degree of clonotype sharing among donors. Sampling was restricted to blood, and TCR repertoires in tissues likely differ from the TCR repertoires found in blood.

This sequence originates from a woman aged 25 to 45 in good health. Recombination linked TRBV5-1 to TRBJ2-2, with 8 middle bases fitting TRBD2. Sequencing was carried out using memory CD4+ T cells sorted from blood. In the paper's terms, the cell subset or site label means: CD45RA-negative fraction. Read as DNA, the sequence is TGCGCCAGCAGCTTGCCGAGCGGGAGTAACACCGGGGAGCTGTTTTTT. This sequence encodes CASSLPSGSNTGELFF.